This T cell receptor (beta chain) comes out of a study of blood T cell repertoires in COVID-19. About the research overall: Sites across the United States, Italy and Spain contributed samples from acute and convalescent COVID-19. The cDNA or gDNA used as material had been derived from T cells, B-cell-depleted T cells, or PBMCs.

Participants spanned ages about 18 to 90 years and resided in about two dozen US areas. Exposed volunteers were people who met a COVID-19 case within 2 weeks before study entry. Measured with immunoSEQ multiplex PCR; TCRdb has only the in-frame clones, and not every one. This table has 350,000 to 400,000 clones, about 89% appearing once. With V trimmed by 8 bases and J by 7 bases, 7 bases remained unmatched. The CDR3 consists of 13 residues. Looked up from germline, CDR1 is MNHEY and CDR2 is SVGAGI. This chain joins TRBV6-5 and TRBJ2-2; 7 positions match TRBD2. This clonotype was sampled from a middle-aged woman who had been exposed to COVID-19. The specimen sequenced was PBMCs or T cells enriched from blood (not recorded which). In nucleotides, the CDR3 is TGTGCCAGCTTACGCGGGGGTATCGGGGAGCTGTTTTTT. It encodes CASLRGGIGELFF.